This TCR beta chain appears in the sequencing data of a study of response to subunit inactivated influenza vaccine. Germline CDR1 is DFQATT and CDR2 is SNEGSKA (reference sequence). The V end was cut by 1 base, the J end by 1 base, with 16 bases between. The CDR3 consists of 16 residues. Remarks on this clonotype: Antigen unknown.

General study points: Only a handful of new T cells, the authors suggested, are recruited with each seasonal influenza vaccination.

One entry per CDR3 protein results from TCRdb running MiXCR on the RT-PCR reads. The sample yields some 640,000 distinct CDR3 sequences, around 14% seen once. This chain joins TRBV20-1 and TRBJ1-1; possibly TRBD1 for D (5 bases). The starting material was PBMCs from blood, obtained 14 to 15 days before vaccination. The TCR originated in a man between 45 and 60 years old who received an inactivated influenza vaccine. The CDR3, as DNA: TGCAGTGCTAGAGGCGTTTCGGGACGCGGGAACACTGAAGCTTTCTTT. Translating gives CSARGVSGRGNTEAFF.